This TCR beta chain was found in a study of shared clonotypes between healthy human individuals. Across the whole study: Per donor, CD8 memory used one plate, CD8 naive used two, CD4 memory used three and CD4 naive used three.

Concerning this clone: Antigen: not known.

Study-level points and caveats: What naive subsets generally showed was a larger estimated richness than memory subsets showed.

CD8 cells classed as naive were CD45RO-negative and positively selected for CCR7, excluding terminally differentiated effector memory CD45RA+ cells. The donor cohort consisted entirely of Caucasian adults residing in Nashville, Tennessee. The assay was immunoSEQ multiplex PCR, and TCRdb's table has in-frame clones only and misses some. Among more than 2 million clones listed, over 85% were seen once. This CDR3 has 15 amino acids. After removal of 4 bases from V and 8 bases from J, the junction contained 10 bases not matched to a gene. Per the germline V gene, CDR1 is SEHNR and CDR2 is FQNEAQ (reference sequence).

Sequenced input: naive CD8+ T cells sorted from blood. The origin of this receptor is a man aged 18 to 35 in good health. This chain joins TRBV7-9 and TRBJ2-3; 9 nucleotides align to TRBD1. DNA for the CDR3: TGTGCCAGCAGCTCCACAGGGGGCGCGGGGATTACGCAGTATTTT. The encoded protein is CASSSTGGAGITQYF.